This T cell receptor beta chain was captured by sequencing in a study of Ad26.COV2.S vaccination and SARS-CoV-2 variants. CDR3 length: 17 residues. V dropped 0 bases and J dropped 2; count of bases not matched to a gene: 6. Germline values: CDR1 SGHRS, CDR2 YFSETQ. General study points: It was found that vaccine and placebo recipients had similar non-spike TCR breadth. It was reported that spike-specific CD8+ and CD4+ T cell responses were substantially broad after vaccination.

To note about this clone: Its antigen is currently unknown.

Repertoires were generated with immunoSEQ multiplex PCR, while TCRdb's copy carries only in-frame clones and drops some. The repertoire holds 350,000 to 600,000 clones, with about 89% as singletons. The treatment is: roughly 20 received Ad26.COV2.S at low or high dose, single or two shots; about 5 received placebo; per-sample allocation not given. Day 63 after the first injection of vaccine or placebo was the sampling time. This specimen consisted of peripheral blood, obtained in a trial of Ad26.COV2.S vaccine versus placebo. The V call is TRBV5-1, the J call TRBJ2-5, with 11 bases that match TRBD1. The sequence was obtained from a person between 18 and 65 years old who received the Ad26.COV2.S COVID-19 vaccine or a placebo. CDR3 sequence (DNA): TGCGCCAGCAGCTTGGGGGACAGGGGGATCAATCAAGAGACCCAGTACTTC. This gives the protein CASSLGDRGINQETQYF.